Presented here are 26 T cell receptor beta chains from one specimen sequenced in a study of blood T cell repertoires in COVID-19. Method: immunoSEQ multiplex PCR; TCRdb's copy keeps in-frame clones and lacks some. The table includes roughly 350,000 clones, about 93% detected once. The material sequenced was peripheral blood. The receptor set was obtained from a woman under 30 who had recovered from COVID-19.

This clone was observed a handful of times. This CDR3 is CASTPRGQVDNSPLHF. The CDR3 bases are TGTGCCAGTACCCCCCGGGGACAAGTCGATAATTCACCCCTCCACTTT. The chain couples TRBV19 to TRBJ1-6; TRBD1 is a possible D gene (6 bases). The germline CDR1 and CDR2 sequences are LNHDA and SQIVND (reference sequence). CDR3 size: 16 residues. V was clipped by 7 bases and J by 5 bases, with 18 bases between them.

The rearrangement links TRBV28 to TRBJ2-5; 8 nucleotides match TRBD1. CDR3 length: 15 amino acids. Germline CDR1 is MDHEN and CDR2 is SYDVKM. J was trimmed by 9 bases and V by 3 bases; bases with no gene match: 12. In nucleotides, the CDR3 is TGTGCCAGCAGTTTGGGGGCAGGGGGCTATAGGGCCCAGTACTTC. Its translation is CASSLGAGGYRAQYF.

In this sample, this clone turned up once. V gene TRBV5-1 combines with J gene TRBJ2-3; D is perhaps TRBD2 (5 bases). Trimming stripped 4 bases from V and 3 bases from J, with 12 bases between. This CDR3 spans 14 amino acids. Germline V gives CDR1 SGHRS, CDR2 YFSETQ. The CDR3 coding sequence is TGCGCCAGCAGCCTGAGAGGGAGAACAGATACGCAGTATTTT. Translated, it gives CASSLRGRTDTQYF.

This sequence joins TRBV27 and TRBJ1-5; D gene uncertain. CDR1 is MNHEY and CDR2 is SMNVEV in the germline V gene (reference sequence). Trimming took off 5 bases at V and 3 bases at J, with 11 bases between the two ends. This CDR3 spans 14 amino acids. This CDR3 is CASSLRPINQPQHF. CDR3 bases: TGTGCCAGCAGTCTGAGGCCGATCAATCAGCCCCAGCATTTT.

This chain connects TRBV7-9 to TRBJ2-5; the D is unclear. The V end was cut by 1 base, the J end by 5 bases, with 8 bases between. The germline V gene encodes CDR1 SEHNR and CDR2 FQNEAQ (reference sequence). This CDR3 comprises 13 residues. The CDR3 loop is CASSLDSFETQYF. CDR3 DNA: TGTGCCAGCAGCTTAGACAGTTTCGAGACCCAGTACTTC.

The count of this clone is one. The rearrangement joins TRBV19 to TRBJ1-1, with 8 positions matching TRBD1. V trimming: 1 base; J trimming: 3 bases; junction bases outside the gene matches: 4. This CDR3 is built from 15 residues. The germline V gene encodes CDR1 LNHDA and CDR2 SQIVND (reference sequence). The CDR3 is CASSIVQGGDTEAFF. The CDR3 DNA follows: TGTGCCAGTAGTATAGTACAGGGGGGGGACACTGAAGCTTTCTTT.

The chain's CDR3 is CASSELAGLKTQYF. CDR3 nucleotides: TGTGCCAGCAGTGAACTAGCGGGATTGAAGACCCAGTACTTC. The rearrangement links TRBV2 to TRBJ2-5, with 9 bases aligning to TRBD2. CDR3 length: 14 residues. The J segment lost 6 bases and the V segment lost 2 bases, leaving 4 bases of the junction unmatched. CDR1 is SNHLY and CDR2 is FYNNEI in the germline V gene.

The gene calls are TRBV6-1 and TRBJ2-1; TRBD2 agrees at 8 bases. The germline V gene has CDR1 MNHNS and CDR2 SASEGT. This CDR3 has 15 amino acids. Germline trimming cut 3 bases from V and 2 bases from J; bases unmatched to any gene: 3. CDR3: CASSEGGLAYNEQFF. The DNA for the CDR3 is TGTGCCAGCAGTGAGGGGGGACTAGCCTACAATGAGCAGTTCTTC.

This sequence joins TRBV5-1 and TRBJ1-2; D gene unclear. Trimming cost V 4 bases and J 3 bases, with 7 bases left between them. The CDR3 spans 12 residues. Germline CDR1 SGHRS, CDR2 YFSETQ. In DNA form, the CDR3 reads TGCGCCAGCAGCCTTTCCCACTATGGCTACACCTTC. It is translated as CASSLSHYGYTF. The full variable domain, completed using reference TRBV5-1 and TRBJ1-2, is KAGVTQTPRYLIKTRGQQVTLSCSPISGHRSVSWYQQTPGQGLQFLFEYFSETQRNKGNFPGRFSGRQFSNSRSEMNVSTLELGDSALYLCASSLSHYGYTFGSGTRLTVV.

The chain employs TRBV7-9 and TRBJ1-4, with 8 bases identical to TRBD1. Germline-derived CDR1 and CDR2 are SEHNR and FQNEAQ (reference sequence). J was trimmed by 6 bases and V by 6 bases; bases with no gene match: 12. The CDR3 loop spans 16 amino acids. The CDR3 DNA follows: TGTGCCAGCAGACCTGGGCGGGGACAGGTCCATGAAAAACTGTTTTTT. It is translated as CASRPGRGQVHEKLFF.

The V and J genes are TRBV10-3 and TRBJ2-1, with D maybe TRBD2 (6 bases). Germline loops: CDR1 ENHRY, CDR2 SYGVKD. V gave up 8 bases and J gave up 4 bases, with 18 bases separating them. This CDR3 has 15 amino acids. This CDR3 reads CAIRQISGGYNEQFF. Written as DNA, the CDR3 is TGTGCCATCCGACAGATTAGCGGAGGTTACAATGAGCAGTTCTTC.

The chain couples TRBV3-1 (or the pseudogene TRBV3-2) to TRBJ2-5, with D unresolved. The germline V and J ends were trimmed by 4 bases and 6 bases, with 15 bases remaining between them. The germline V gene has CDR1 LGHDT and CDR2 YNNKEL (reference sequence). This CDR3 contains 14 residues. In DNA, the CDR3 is TGTGCCAGCAGCCCATCAAGCGCAGCGCAGACCCAGTACTTC. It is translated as CASSPSSAAQTQYF.

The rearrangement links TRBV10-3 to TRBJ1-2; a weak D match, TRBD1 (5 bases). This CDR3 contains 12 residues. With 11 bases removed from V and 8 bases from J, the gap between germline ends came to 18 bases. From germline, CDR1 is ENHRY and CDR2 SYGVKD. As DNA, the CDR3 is TGTGCCCTCCTAGACAGCTTCGGGGGCTACACCTTC. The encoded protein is CALLDSFGGYTF.

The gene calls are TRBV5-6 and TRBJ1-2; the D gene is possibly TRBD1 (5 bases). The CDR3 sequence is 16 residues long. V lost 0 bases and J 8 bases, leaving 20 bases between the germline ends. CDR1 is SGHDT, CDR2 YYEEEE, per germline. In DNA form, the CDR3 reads TGTGCCAGCAGCTTGGGGCAGGGCTGGGCACCTGGAGGCTACACCTTC. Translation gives CASSLGQGWAPGGYTF.

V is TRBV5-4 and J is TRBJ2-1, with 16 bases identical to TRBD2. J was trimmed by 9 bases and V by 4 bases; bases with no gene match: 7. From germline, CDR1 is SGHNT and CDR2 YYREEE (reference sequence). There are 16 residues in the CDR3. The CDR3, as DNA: TGTGCCAGCAGCCCGGGACTAGCGGGAGGGCAGAGTGAGCAGTTCTTC. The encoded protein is CASSPGLAGGQSEQFF.

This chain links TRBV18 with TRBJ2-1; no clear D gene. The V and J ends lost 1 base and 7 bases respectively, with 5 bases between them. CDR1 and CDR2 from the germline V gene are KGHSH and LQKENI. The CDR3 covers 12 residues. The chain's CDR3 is CASSPLSNEQFF. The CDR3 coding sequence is TGTGCCAGCTCACCACTTTCTAATGAGCAGTTCTTC.

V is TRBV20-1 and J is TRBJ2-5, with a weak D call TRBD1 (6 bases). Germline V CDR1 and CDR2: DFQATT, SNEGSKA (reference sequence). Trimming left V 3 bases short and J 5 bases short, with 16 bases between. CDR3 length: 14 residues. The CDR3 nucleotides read TGCAGTGCTAGTGCCCTGGGGGCTCTGGAGACCCAGTACTTC. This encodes CSASALGALETQYF.

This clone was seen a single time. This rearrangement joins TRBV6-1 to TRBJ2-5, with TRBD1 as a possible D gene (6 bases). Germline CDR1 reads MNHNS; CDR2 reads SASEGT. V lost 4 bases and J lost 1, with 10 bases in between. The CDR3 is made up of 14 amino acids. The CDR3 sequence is CASSARTVQETQYF. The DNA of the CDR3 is TGTGCCAGCAGTGCCCGGACAGTCCAAGAGACCCAGTACTTC.

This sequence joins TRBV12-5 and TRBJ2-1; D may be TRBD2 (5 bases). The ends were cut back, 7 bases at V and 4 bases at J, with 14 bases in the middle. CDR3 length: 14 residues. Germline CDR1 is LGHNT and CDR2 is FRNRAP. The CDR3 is CASAHGGSYNEQFF. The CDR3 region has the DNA TGTGCTAGTGCCCATGGCGGGTCATACAATGAGCAGTTCTTC.

The CDR3 loop reads CASLPDRGRENTEAFF. CDR3 nucleotides: TGTGCCAGTCTACCCGACAGGGGACGAGAGAACACTGAAGCTTTCTTT. The chain employs TRBV19 and TRBJ1-1; 8 bases agree with TRBD1. CDR1 and CDR2 (germline): LNHDA, SQIVND (reference sequence). After removal of 8 bases from V and 1 base from J, the junction contained 12 bases not matched to a gene. CDR3 length equals 16 residues. Combining the CDR3 with reference TRBV19 and TRBJ1-1 gives the whole variable domain DGGITQSPKYLFRKEGQNVTLSCEQNLNHDAMYWYRQDPGQGLRLIYYSQIVNDFQKGDIAEGYSVSREKKESFPLTVTSAQKNPTAFYLCASLPDRGRENTEAFFGQGTRLTVV.

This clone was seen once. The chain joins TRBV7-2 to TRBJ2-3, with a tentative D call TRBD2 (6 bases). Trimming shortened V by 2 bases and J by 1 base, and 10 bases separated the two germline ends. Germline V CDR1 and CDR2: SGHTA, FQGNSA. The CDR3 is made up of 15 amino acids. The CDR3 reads CASSLLASGTDTQYF. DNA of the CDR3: TGTGCCAGCAGCTTATTGGCTAGCGGCACAGATACGCAGTATTTT.

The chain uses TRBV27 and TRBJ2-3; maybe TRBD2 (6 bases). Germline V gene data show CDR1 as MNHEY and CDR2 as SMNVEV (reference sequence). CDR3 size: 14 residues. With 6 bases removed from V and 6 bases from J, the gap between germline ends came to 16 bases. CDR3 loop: CASSLTHLADTQYF. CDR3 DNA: TGTGCCAGCAGCCTAACCCACCTAGCGGATACGCAGTATTTT.

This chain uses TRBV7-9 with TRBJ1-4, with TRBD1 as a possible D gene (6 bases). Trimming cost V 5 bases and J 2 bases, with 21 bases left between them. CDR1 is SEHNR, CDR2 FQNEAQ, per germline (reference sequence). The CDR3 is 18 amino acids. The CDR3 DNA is TGTGCCAGCAGCCCTCGGGACATACGTCCTGGGACTAATGAAAAACTGTTTTTT. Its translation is CASSPRDIRPGTNEKLFF. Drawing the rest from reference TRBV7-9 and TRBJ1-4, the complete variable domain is DTGVSQNPRHKITKRGQNVTFRCDPISEHNRLYWYRQTLGQGPEFLTYFQNEAQLEKSRLLSDRFSAERPKGSFSTLEIQRTEQGDSAMYLCASSPRDIRPGTNEKLFFGSGTQLSVL.

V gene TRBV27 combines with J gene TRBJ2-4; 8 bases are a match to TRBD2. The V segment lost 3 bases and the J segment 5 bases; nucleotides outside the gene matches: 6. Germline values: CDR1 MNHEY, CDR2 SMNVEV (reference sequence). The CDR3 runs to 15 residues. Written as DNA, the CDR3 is TGTGCCAGCAGTTTCGTTGCGGGAGGACAAAACATTCAGTACTTC. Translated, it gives CASSFVAGGQNIQYF.

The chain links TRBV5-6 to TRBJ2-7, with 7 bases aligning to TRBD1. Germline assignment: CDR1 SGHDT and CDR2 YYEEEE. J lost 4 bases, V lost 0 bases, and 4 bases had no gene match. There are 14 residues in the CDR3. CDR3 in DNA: TGTGCCAGCAGCTTGGTGGGGACAGATTACGAGCAGTACGTC. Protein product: CASSLVGTDYEQYV.

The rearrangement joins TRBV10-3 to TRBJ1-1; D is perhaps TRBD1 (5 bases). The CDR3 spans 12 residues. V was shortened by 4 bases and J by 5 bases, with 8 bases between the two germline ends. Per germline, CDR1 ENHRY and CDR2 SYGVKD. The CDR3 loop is CAISGRGTEAFF. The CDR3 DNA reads TGTGCCATCAGTGGCCGGGGGACTGAAGCTTTCTTT.